The clone carrying this T cell receptor beta chain was found a few times. Its antigen remains unknown. This specimen comes from a study of T-cell memory formation after mild COVID-19. Study observations and caveats: The SARS-CoV-2 specificity of second-wave clones reaching peak at day 37 remained unverified.

The CDR3 loop spans 13 amino acids. The germline gives CDR1 SGDLS, CDR2 YYNGEE. V gave up 4 bases and J gave up 0 bases, with 8 bases separating them. Constant-segment primers served in 5'RACE that generated TCR alpha and TCR beta cDNA libraries bearing sample barcodes and UMIs. TCRdb independently ran MiXCR on the 5' RACE reads; one entry per CDR3 protein. The table records about half a million distinct CDR3 sequences, about 20% of them present only once. The chain uses TRBV9 and TRBJ2-7, with D possibly TRBD1 on 5 matching bases. What was sequenced was PBMCs or a T cell subset sorted from them (not recorded which). The sequence was obtained from an adult woman who had mild COVID-19 (a few samples of this study predate the infection). Cell type and time point are not known. In nucleotides, the CDR3 is TGTGCCAGCAGCCCACAGGCCTCCTACGAGCAGTACTTC. Its translation is CASSPQASYEQYF. The variable domain in full, completed from reference TRBV9 and TRBJ2-7, reads DSGVTQTPKHLITATGQRVTLRCSPRSGDLSVYWYQQSLDQGLQFLIQYYNGEERAKGNILERFSAQQFPDLHSELNLSSLELGDSALYFCASSPQASYEQYFGPGTRLTVT.